A single sample gave rise to the 14 T cell receptor beta chains below, sequenced in a study of CD8+ T cells in alopecia areata. cDNA serving as the sequencing template came from extracted, reverse transcribed RNA. Sequencing was performed with immunoSEQ multiplex PCR; in TCRdb, only in-frame clones are kept and a portion is missing. The repertoire includes around 29,000 clones, more than 60% of them detected once, and under 20% sits in the top ten. The specimen was NKG2D-low CD8+ T cells sorted from blood. These receptors originate from a human donor with alopecia areata.

This chain connects TRBV30 to TRBJ1-2; D is possibly TRBD1 (6 bases). CDR3 size: 18 residues. Germline V lookup: CDR1 GTSNPN, CDR2 SVGIG (reference sequence). Trimming stripped 0 bases from V and 4 bases from J, with 24 bases between. CDR3 sequence (DNA): TGTGCCTGGAGTGTACTCGAGGACAGCTATGACCCGGGCTATGGCTACACCTTC. It specifies CAWSVLEDSYDPGYGYTF.

The chain couples TRBV4-1 to TRBJ2-7; unclear D gene. The CDR3 is 13 amino acids. The germline V gene has CDR1 MGHRA and CDR2 YSYEKL. Trimming stripped 6 bases from V and 4 bases from J, with 13 bases between. The CDR3 sequence: CASSPASTYEQYF. CDR3 coding DNA: TGCGCCAGCAGTCCAGCGTCAACTTACGAGCAGTACTTC.

The chain links TRBV29-1 to TRBJ2-7; D uncertain. This CDR3 is 11 amino acids long. Germline CDR1 SQVTM, CDR2 ANQGSEA. V shed 0 bases and J shed 3 bases, with 3 bases lying between them. In nucleotides, the CDR3 is TGCAGCGTTGAAGAGGACTACGAGCAGTACTTC. Its translation: CSVEEDYEQYF.

This rearrangement joins TRBV7-6 to TRBJ2-6; possible D gene TRBD1, 6 bases. Trimming stripped 6 bases from V and 4 bases from J, with 13 bases between. CDR1 and CDR2 from the germline V gene are SGHVS and FNYEAQ. The CDR3 has 15 amino acids. CDR3 protein: CASSRTGTGANVLTF. In DNA, the CDR3 is TGTGCCAGCAGTCGAACAGGGACCGGGGCCAACGTCCTGACTTTC.

V gene TRBV7-9 combines with J gene TRBJ1-1; the D gene is possibly TRBD1 (6 bases). With 4 bases removed from V and 4 bases from J, the gap between germline ends came to 10 bases. The CDR3 totals 13 residues. Germline values: CDR1 SEHNR, CDR2 FQNEAQ (reference sequence). Here the CDR3 reads CASSSQGITEAFF. CDR3 coding DNA: TGTGCCAGCAGCTCGCAGGGGATCACTGAAGCTTTCTTT.

CDR3 in amino acids: CASSLAPGRTSLYTGELFF. The CDR3 region has the DNA TGTGCCAGCAGCTTAGCGCCTGGAAGGACTAGCCTTTACACCGGGGAGCTGTTTTTT. This chain connects TRBV7-2 to TRBJ2-2, with 8 bases that match TRBD2. J gave up 3 bases and V 0 bases, and 12 bases lay outside the gene matches. Germline V CDR1 and CDR2: SGHTA, FQGNSA. The CDR3 totals 19 residues.

The CDR3 sequence is CASSQDLGYYRGYYNEQFF. In DNA, the CDR3 is TGCGCCAGCAGCCAAGATTTGGGTTATTACAGGGGTTACTACAATGAGCAGTTCTTC. The chain uses TRBV4-3 and TRBJ2-1, with 7 bases fitting TRBD1. Germline values: CDR1 LGHNA, CDR2 YSLEER. The CDR3 has 19 residues. V was clipped by 0 bases and J by 3 bases; unmatched bases: 14.

V gene TRBV29-1 combines with J gene TRBJ2-6, with no clear D. CDR3 length: 15 residues. Deletions cut 1 base from V and 0 bases from J, with 7 bases between. Germline V gene sequence: CDR1 SQVTM, CDR2 ANQGSEA. The CDR3 nucleotides read TGCAGCGTTGAAGGAGGAGACTCTGGGGCCAACGTCCTGACTTTC. Residues: CSVEGGDSGANVLTF.

V and J are TRBV4-2 and TRBJ1-2; D unclear. The CDR3 totals 15 residues. Germline V gives CDR1 LGHNA, CDR2 YNFKEQ. Trimming left V 1 base short and J 4 bases short, with 13 bases between. CDR3 sequence (DNA): TGTGCCAGCAGCCAAGGTCAGGAACCCTTCTATGGCTACACCTTC. The encoded protein is CASSQGQEPFYGYTF.

The chain joins TRBV5-1 to TRBJ2-5; 8 bases are a match to TRBD2. The closer fit of TRBJ2-7 to the DNA end suggests the J call may be wrong. Germline-derived CDR1 and CDR2 are SGHRS and YFSETQ. The CDR3 totals 14 residues. CDR3 in amino acids: CASSQGLDGDEQYF. CDR3 sequence (DNA): TGCGCCAGCAGCCAGGGACTAGACGGCGACGAGCAGTACTTC.

The V and J genes are TRBV9 and TRBJ2-7, with D tentatively TRBD2 (6 bases). From germline, CDR1 is SGDLS and CDR2 YYNGEE. V lost 3 bases to trimming and J lost 7 bases, with 14 bases between them. The CDR3 loop spans 13 amino acids. CDR3 nucleotides: TGTGCCAGCAGCGCCCAAGGAGGGGATGAGCAGTACTTC. This translates into CASSAQGGDEQYF.

The chain uses TRBV25-1 and TRBJ1-4; 9 bases align to TRBD1. Germline CDR1 reads MGHDK; CDR2 reads SYGVNS. The junction had 5 bases not matched to a gene; V was cut back by 6 bases and J by 6 bases. This CDR3 spans 14 amino acids. CDR3 protein: CASREQGAYEKLFF. CDR3 sequence (DNA): TGTGCCAGCAGGGAACAGGGGGCTTATGAAAAACTGTTTTTT.

The chain joins TRBV5-4 to TRBJ1-2; D might be TRBD1 (5 bases). V was clipped by 4 bases and J by 2 bases, with 12 bases between them. The CDR3 spans 14 residues. From germline, CDR1 is SGHNT and CDR2 YYREEE (reference sequence). As DNA, the CDR3 is TGTGCCAGCAGCACGAAGGGGTCCAACTATGGCTACACCTTC. Its translation: CASSTKGSNYGYTF.

The chain combines TRBV30 with TRBJ2-4, with D perhaps given as TRBD1 or TRBD2 (5 bases each). Germline values: CDR1 GTSNPN, CDR2 SVGIG (reference sequence). The CDR3 loop spans 12 amino acids. Between the trimmed V and J ends, which lost 0 bases and 8 bases, there was a span of 8 bases. The CDR3 coding sequence is TGTGCCTGGAGTGTATTGGGGGACATTCAGTACTTC. This translates into CAWSVLGDIQYF.